This T cell receptor (beta chain) was identified during a study of post-analysis software for immune sequencing data. Tagging with unique molecular identifiers was a feature of the TCR beta cDNA libraries. TCRdb redid the calling of the PCR reads with MiXCR, one entry per CDR3 protein. The table has a few hundred thousand distinct CDR3 sequences, around a third seen once; the top ten hold around an eighth. This clonotype has ten or more counts. What was sequenced was blood. This receptor was identified in a girl between 5 and 17 years old with multiple sclerosis.

The CDR3 here is CASSLGQNTEAFF. CDR3 DNA: TGTGCCAGCAGTTTGGGTCAGAACACTGAAGCTTTCTTT. This rearrangement joins TRBV7-2 to TRBJ1-1, with unresolved D. Germline lookup yields CDR1 SGHTA and CDR2 FQGNSA. V was cut by 6 bases and J by 1 base, with 9 bases left in between. The CDR3 sequence is 13 residues long.